This T cell receptor (beta chain) was recovered during a study of shared clonotypes between healthy human individuals. Here immunoSEQ multiplex PCR was the method, and the copy in TCRdb shows in-frame clones only, minus some. The table has some 2.3 million clones, more than 85% seen once. As regards this clone: Additional DNA sequences in this sample encode the identical CDR3.

V lost 4 bases, J lost 4 bases, and 8 bases lay in between. This CDR3 spans 12 amino acids. Germline loops: CDR1 MDHEN, CDR2 SYDVKM. This TCR was sampled from a man between 18 and 35 years old in good health. Some clones in this sample may be carry-over from other donors' samples. V gene TRBV28 combines with J gene TRBJ2-7, with no clear D. The sequenced sample consisted of naive CD4+ T cells from PBMCs. Specified subset: CD45RA+ positively selected. Here the CDR3 DNA reads TGTGCCAGCAGTTCCGGGCAGTACGAGCAGTACTTC. Its protein product is CASSSGQYEQYF.